The present entry profiles one T cell receptor beta chain with its context. The source of the sample is a study of blood T cell repertoires in COVID-19. Study as a whole: The study drew acute and convalescent COVID-19 samples from the United States, Italy and Spain.

This CDR3 comprises 14 residues. Trimming took 3 bases from V and 2 from J, leaving 10 bases between them. In germline, CDR1 is SNHLY, CDR2 FYNNEI. Study processing details: Researchers report that nucleated cell counts were estimated from reference gene primer amplification. Repertoires were generated with immunoSEQ multiplex PCR, while TCRdb's copy carries only in-frame clones and drops some. That table furnishes V, J and clone size, whereas the DNA furnished D and trimming. The sample gives 170,000 or so clones, roughly 80% of which show up once; roughly 13% is in the top ten. This clonotype was sampled from a young man with active or convalescent COVID-19. This rearrangement joins TRBV2 to TRBJ1-1; perhaps TRBD1 as D (5 bases). Material for sequencing was peripheral blood. The CDR3 sequence is CASSDRVRNTEAFF. CDR3 coding DNA: TGTGCCAGCAGTGACAGGGTCCGAAACACTGAAGCTTTCTTT.